A selection of T cell receptor beta chains follows, all from one sample in a study of tumor and adjacent non-tumor tissue in lung cancer. TCRdb reanalysed the multiplex PCR reads using MiXCR and keeps one entry per CDR3 protein. The sample has 90,000 to 100,000 distinct CDR3 sequences, less than 85% seen once. The sample was distant non-tumor lung tissue. The receptors were gathered from a man in his fifties or sixties with small cell lung cancer. The CDR3 runs from the conserved cysteine through the conserved F or W.

J	V	CDR3
TRBJ2-3	TRBV28	CASSPVGGTVADTQYF
TRBJ1-1	TRBV12-3/TRBV12-4	CASSFSLGNTEAFF
TRBJ2-5	TRBV20-1	CSARSGIGVETQYF
TRBJ2-1	TRBV11-3	CASSLEQEQFF
TRBJ2-7	TRBV6-5	CAGSSGLVLTYEQYF
TRBJ1-2	TRBV4-2	CASSQYDEGSYGYIF
TRBJ1-2	TRBV4-1	CASSQPDSVYDYIF
TRBJ2-3	TRBV11-2	CASSRAGNRTDTQYF
TRBJ1-1	TRBV30	CAWSVRGYEAFF
TRBJ1-2	TRBV2	CTSSSAQGVADYTF
TRBJ2-1	TRBV6-2/TRBV6-3	CASSRAGGPHIEQFF
TRBJ2-2	TRBV12-3/TRBV12-4	CTSSFSRTDTGELFF
TRBJ2-3	TRBV29-1	CGVESRGTDTQYF
TRBJ1-1	TRBV6-5	CASRGQGAPAFF
TRBJ1-5	TRBV12-3/TRBV12-4	CTGSLDSGTGNQPQQF
TRBJ2-7	TRBV5-1	CASSLGPGHIYEQYF
TRBJ2-1	TRBV14	CASSTRQGSYNEQFF
TRBJ1-5	TRBV20-1	CSARHWVPEQGGSQQPQHF
TRBJ2-7	TRBV6-1	CASSQPGRGATYDQYF
TRBJ2-5	TRBV6-2/TRBV6-3	CASSYSLLAGGFIETQYF
TRBJ2-1	TRBV13	CANRLAGLEQFF
TRBJ1-5	TRBV6-1	CASSEWGRNQPQRF
TRBJ1-2	TRBV12-3/TRBV12-4	CASSSWEYGYTF
TRBJ1-4	TRBV19	CASSRQGAGEKPFF
TRBJ1-1	TRBV4-2	CATIPARDRVTEAFF
TRBJ2-6	TRBV12-3/TRBV12-4	CANSSNNRDSGANVLTF
TRBJ1-6	TRBV5-4	CDGSPDMGRFPLHF
TRBJ2-5	TRBV6-1	CVSSELAGEQEAQYF
TRBJ2-7	TRBV4-2	CAGSQDSSGIYEQYF
TRBJ1-1	TRBV29-1	CSVEKGTNTEAFF
TRBJ2-7	TRBV6-5	CARSYLTSLYEQYF
TRBJ1-4	TRBV4-1	CASNRSSDSSNEELFF
TRBJ2-5	TRBV7-9	CDSREQGSWETQYF
TRBJ2-7	TRBV20-1	CSARTGYEQYF
TRBJ1-3	TRBV5-5	CASSPGLGDGNTLYF
TRBJ1-1	TRBV25-1	CASSERPGAAEAFF
TRBJ2-5	TRBV14	CASSQVRETQYF
TRBJ2-1	TRBV11-2	CASSLVAAGLKNF
TRBJ2-1	TRBV24-1	CATSATGVGGNEQFF
TRBJ1-1	TRBV19	CASSIGQARKNTEAFF
TRBJ2-5	TRBV11-2	CASGLRLMEYQETQYF
TRBJ2-1	TRBV6-5	CASGETRGCEQFF
TRBJ1-1	TRBV5-1	CASRVTGTITEAFF
TRBJ2-1	TRBV6-5	CASSYSGGVGNEQLF
TRBJ2-5	TRBV11-1	CACNSTAQETQYF
TRBJ2-1	TRBV12-3/TRBV12-4	CAGSHTVVEQFF
TRBJ2-7	TRBV7-9	CASSSLPGHEEYF
TRBJ2-2	TRBV4-2	CGNSQDLRVNTGELVF
TRBJ1-1	TRBV4-1	CASNPQLGANTEAFF
TRBJ2-3	TRBV6-5	CASSNLDGADTQYF
TRBJ2-2	TRBV4-2	CTSSQDLMANTGELFF
TRBJ2-7	TRBV5-4	CADSLDLAAYEQYF